The TCR beta chain described here comes from a study of cytomegalovirus exposure and HLA in healthy donors. General study results and limits: The authors enumerated over 150 TCR beta chains as linked to cytomegalovirus. An observed cluster of highly shared sequence variants was recorded as a likely sequencing artifact.

The PCR contained 60 Vbeta and 13 Jbeta primers. Libraries were prepared by immunoSEQ multiplex PCR; TCRdb keeps only in-frame clonotypes and omits some of them. The data show 200,000 or so clones, with more than 75% seen just once and around 1.4% held by the top ten. On this clone: What it binds is unknown.

The CDR3 consists of 15 residues. Looked up from germline, CDR1 is SGHTA and CDR2 is FQGTGA. Deletions cut 1 base from V and 0 bases from J, with 8 bases between. The sequencing sample was made of PBMCs. The chain employs TRBV7-3 and TRBJ2-3; D unclear. This clonotype was sampled from a human donor in good health. The CDR3 region is CASSLIPGSTDTQYF. The CDR3 region has the DNA TGTGCCAGCAGCTTAATTCCCGGTAGCACAGATACGCAGTATTTT.